These T cell receptor beta chains were read from a single sample in a study of blood T cell repertoires in COVID-19. Sequencing was performed with immunoSEQ multiplex PCR; in TCRdb, only in-frame clones are kept and a portion is missing. The table has under 200,000 clones, roughly 88% seen once. The sequencing input was peripheral blood. Every receptor here comes from an elderly woman with active or convalescent COVID-19. The CDR3 runs from the conserved cysteine through the conserved F or W. The D gene is left open where the match is weak. Part of the rows lack a size; the others show once, few, many or a class for expanded clones.

J: TRBJ1-2
D: NA
V: TRBV12-3/TRBV12-4
size: few
DNA: TGTGCCAGCTCCCGGGGTCGTGGCTACACCTTC
CDR3: CASSRGRGYTF

J: TRBJ2-1
D: NA
V: TRBV4-3
size: NA
DNA: TGCGCCAGCAGCCAAGTAGATTACGCCGGGAATGAGCAGTTCTTC
CDR3: CASSQVDYAGNEQFF

J: TRBJ2-2
D: NA
V: TRBV5-1
size: once
DNA: TGCGCCAGCAGCTGGGCCGGGGGGCTGAACACCGGGGAGCTGTTTTTT
CDR3: CASSWAGGLNTGELFF

J: TRBJ1-1
D: NA
V: TRBV18
size: NA
DNA: TGTGCCAGCTCACCACCACAGGTTCCTGAAGCTTTCTTT
CDR3: CASSPPQVPEAFF

J: TRBJ1-4
D: TRBD1
V: TRBV7-9
size: NA
DNA: TGTGCCAGCAGCTCTCAACAGGGGAATGAAAAACTGTTTTTT
CDR3: CASSSQQGNEKLFF

J: TRBJ1-2
D: NA
V: TRBV27
size: NA
DNA: TGTGCCAGCAGTTTATCGGGGGGGCTGCACTATGGCTACACCTTC
CDR3: CASSLSGGLHYGYTF

J: TRBJ1-2
D: TRBD1
V: TRBV6-1
size: NA
DNA: TGTGCCAGCAGTGGAGTGGGGGGACAGGATAACTATGGCTACACCTTC
CDR3: CASSGVGGQDNYGYTF

J: TRBJ2-7
D: TRBD2
V: TRBV12-5
size: NA
DNA: TGTGCTAGTGGTTTAAGCGGGATAGAGCAGTACTTC
CDR3: CASGLSGIEQYF

J: TRBJ1-5
D: NA
V: TRBV5-8
size: NA
DNA: TGTGCCAGCAGCTTTCGGGGGGGCAGTCTCAATCAGCCCCAGCATTTT
CDR3: CASSFRGGSLNQPQHF

J: TRBJ1-1
D: TRBD1
V: TRBV6-2/TRBV6-3
size: NA
DNA: TGTGCCAGCAGCCGGGGGACAGGCCGAGGGACAGCTTTCTTT
CDR3: CASSRGTGRGTAFF

J: TRBJ2-7
D: TRBD2
V: TRBV10-3
size: NA
DNA: TGTGCCATCAAGCCTACTAGCGGGGGTACCTACGAGCAGTACTTC
CDR3: CAIKPTSGGTYEQYF

J: TRBJ2-7
D: NA
V: TRBV11-2
size: NA
DNA: TGTGCCAGCAGCTTAGGGGCGACGCTCAATGAGCAGTACTTC
CDR3: CASSLGATLNEQYF

J: TRBJ1-3
D: TRBD1
V: TRBV5-8
size: once
DNA: TGTGCCAGCAGCTTGATGGGGACAGACTCTGGAAACACCATATATTTT
CDR3: CASSLMGTDSGNTIYF

J: TRBJ1-2
D: NA
V: TRBV6-1
size: NA
DNA: TGTGCCAGCAGTGATCGGCAGGGTGCCAATGGCTACACCTTC
CDR3: CASSDRQGANGYTF

J: TRBJ2-5
D: TRBD1
V: TRBV19
size: NA
DNA: TGTGCCTCCAGGGACAGGGTGAACTCTCGGTCGGAGACCCAGTACTTC
CDR3: CASRDRVNSRSETQYF

J: TRBJ1-2
D: NA
V: TRBV25-1
size: few
DNA: TGTGCCAGCAGTGAGACAGCTAACTATGGCTACACCTTC
CDR3: CASSETANYGYTF

J: TRBJ1-5
D: TRBD1
V: TRBV19
size: NA
DNA: TGTGCCAGTAGAGATACCGGGACAGGGGGCCAGCCCCAGCATTTT
CDR3: CASRDTGTGGQPQHF

J: TRBJ1-1
D: TRBD1
V: TRBV5-6
size: NA
DNA: TGTGCCAGCACCACCGATTCCGGGACAGAGGGAAGAACTGAAGCTTTCTTT
CDR3: CASTTDSGTEGRTEAFF

J: TRBJ2-2
D: NA
V: TRBV9
size: many
DNA: TGTGCCAGCAGCGTAGAAGCGACCGGGGAGCTGTTTTTT
CDR3: CASSVEATGELFF

J: TRBJ1-6
D: TRBD1
V: TRBV9
size: few
DNA: TGTGCCAGCAGCAAACAGGGGGGAAATTCACCCCTCCACTTT
CDR3: CASSKQGGNSPLHF

J: TRBJ1-5
D: NA
V: TRBV18
size: NA
DNA: TGTGCCAGCTCACCCTTAAGGGAGCCATTAGCCCAGCATTTT
CDR3: CASSPLREPLAQHF

J: TRBJ2-1
D: NA
V: TRBV6-5
size: NA
DNA: TGTGCCAGCAGTTACTCAGGGGCAGACAATGAGCAGTTCTTC
CDR3: CASSYSGADNEQFF

J: TRBJ2-2
D: TRBD1
V: TRBV9
size: NA
DNA: TGTGCCAGCAGCGTCCGACAGGGCGGGTCCGGGGAGCTGTTTTTT
CDR3: CASSVRQGGSGELFF

J: TRBJ2-3
D: NA
V: TRBV5-1
size: NA
DNA: TGCGCCAGCAGCTTGGCCTGGAGCCAGGATACGCAGTATTTT
CDR3: CASSLAWSQDTQYF

J: TRBJ2-6
D: TRBD1
V: TRBV6-5
size: NA
DNA: TGTGCCAGCACGGGGACAGGAACTGGGGCCAACGTCCTGACTTTC
CDR3: CASTGTGTGANVLTF

J: TRBJ1-2
D: NA
V: TRBV7-2
size: NA
DNA: TGTGCCAGCAGCTTAGCGGCGGAAATTGAATATGGCTACACCTTC
CDR3: CASSLAAEIEYGYTF

J: TRBJ1-2
D: NA
V: TRBV6-5
size: once
DNA: TGTGCCAGCAGTTACTCCCGCGGCCTAGGCTACACCTTC
CDR3: CASSYSRGLGYTF

J: TRBJ2-7
D: TRBD1
V: TRBV11-2
size: NA
DNA: TGTGCCAGCAGCTTACTTCGACAGGGGAGTAAGCTCCACGAGCAGTACTTC
CDR3: CASSLLRQGSKLHEQYF

J: TRBJ2-7
D: TRBD1
V: TRBV4-2
size: NA
DNA: TGTGCCAGCAGCCAAGATTGGACAGGGTGGGAGCAGTACTTC
CDR3: CASSQDWTGWEQYF

J: TRBJ1-2
D: TRBD1
V: TRBV6-5
size: NA
DNA: TGTGCCAGCAGTACAGGGGGTCGGTCTATTGGCTACACCTTC
CDR3: CASSTGGRSIGYTF

J: TRBJ1-1
D: NA
V: TRBV5-1
size: NA
DNA: TGCGCCAGCAGCTCCGGACAGAACAATGCTTTGCCTGAAGCTTTCTTT
CDR3: CASSSGQNNALPEAFF

J: TRBJ1-6
D: NA
V: TRBV12-3/TRBV12-4
size: NA
DNA: TGTGCCAGCAGTAGGGACATAAATTCACCCCTCCACTTT
CDR3: CASSRDINSPLHF

J: TRBJ2-3
D: NA
V: TRBV27
size: NA
DNA: TGTGCCAGCAGTTTACGAGCGCTTAGCACAGATACGCAGTATTTT
CDR3: CASSLRALSTDTQYF

J: TRBJ1-2
D: NA
V: TRBV9
size: NA
DNA: TGTGCCAGCAGCGGGAGCGGGGAGCGCTATGGCTACACCTTC
CDR3: CASSGSGERYGYTF

J: TRBJ1-2
D: TRBD1
V: TRBV3-1/TRBV3-2
size: NA
DNA: TGTGCCAGCAGCCAAGCCCCCGGGACAGGGGAACGGGGCTACACCTTC
CDR3: CASSQAPGTGERGYTF

J: TRBJ2-3
D: TRBD2
V: TRBV5-1
size: NA
DNA: TGCGCCAGCAGCTCCACCGGGACTAGCGGGGGGTATAGAACAGATACGCAGTATTTT
CDR3: CASSSTGTSGGYRTDTQYF

J: TRBJ1-5
D: NA
V: TRBV19
size: NA
DNA: TGTTCCGGGCCGACGGAGGATCAGCCCCAGCATTTT
CDR3: CSGPTEDQPQHF

J: TRBJ1-4
D: NA
V: TRBV11-3
size: once
DNA: TGTGCCAGCAGCTCTGCCGAGGCTAATGAAAAACTGTTTTTT
CDR3: CASSSAEANEKLFF